Presented here are 30 T cell receptor beta chains from one specimen sequenced in a study of T cells expressing NK-cell markers. For each CDR3 protein, TCRdb gives one entry from its re-call of the 5' RACE reads, without DNA. The specimen's table records about 390,000 distinct CDR3 sequences. The sequenced material came from blood T cells: a sorted CD56 or NKG2C T cell subset, CD4+ or CD8+ T cells, or bulk PBMC T cells (not recorded which). All receptors come from a woman aged 50 to 60 in good health.

This sequence joins TRBV20-1 and TRBJ2-3. Per the germline V gene, CDR1 is DFQATT and CDR2 is SNEGSKA (reference sequence). This CDR3 is 14 amino acids long. The CDR3 sequence is CSASLLLSTDTQYF.

This chain links TRBV11-3 with TRBJ2-1; TCRdb's assignment of TRBD2 cannot be checked, as there is no DNA. This CDR3 is built from 15 residues. Germline CDR1 reads SGHNT; CDR2 reads YENEEA. The CDR3 is CASSLGLPPANEQFF.

The chain links TRBV18 to TRBJ2-7; the TCRdb D gene call, TRBD1, has no DNA to confirm it. The CDR3 consists of 16 residues. CDR1 is KGHSH, CDR2 LQKENI, per germline. The chain's CDR3 is CASSRSGGFSSYEQYF.

This chain links TRBV28 with TRBJ2-5; the TRBD2 assignment by TCRdb is unverifiable without DNA. Germline V gives CDR1 MDHEN, CDR2 SYDVKM. The CDR3 has 16 amino acids. CDR3 sequence reads: CASSAPGGAQQETQYF.

The rearrangement uses TRBV2 and TRBJ2-1; with no DNA, the TCRdb D assignment of TRBD2 cannot be verified. Looked up from germline, CDR1 is SNHLY and CDR2 is FYNNEI. The CDR3 has 11 amino acids. CDR3 loop: CASTRDGEQFF. Full variable domain (rest looked up from reference TRBV2 and TRBJ2-1): EPEVTQTPSHQVTQMGQEVILRCVPISNHLYFYWYRQILGQKVEFLVSFYNNEISEKSEIFDDQFSVERPDGSNFTLKIRSTKLEDSAMYFCASTRDGEQFFGPGTRLTVL.

The CDR3 region is CSARISLEQFF. The rearrangement links TRBV20-1 to TRBJ2-1. Germline assignment: CDR1 DFQATT and CDR2 SNEGSKA (reference sequence). The CDR3 has 11 amino acids.

The chain is built from TRBV5-1 and TRBJ2-1; TCRdb's assignment of TRBD2 cannot be checked, as there is no DNA. Germline V gene lookup returns CDR1 SGHRS and CDR2 YFSETQ. CDR3 length: 15 amino acids. Here the CDR3 reads CASSLGPAQPLEQFF.

The rearrangement joins TRBV20-1 to TRBJ2-7; TCRdb gives TRBD1 as the D gene, but with no DNA this cannot be confirmed. Germline V gene sequence: CDR1 DFQATT, CDR2 SNEGSKA (reference sequence). The CDR3 length is 15 residues. CDR3 amino acids: CSARSGTPSAYEQYF.

The chain uses TRBV12-3 or TRBV12-4 and TRBJ2-1; TCRdb's D gene call, TRBD2, goes unchecked for lack of DNA. This CDR3 has 15 residues. The CDR3: CASRGLAVRGDEQFF.

The CDR3 loop reads CASSQTQGQGFQPQHF. The V call is TRBV3-1, the J call TRBJ1-5; TCRdb returns TRBD1, unconfirmable since there is no DNA. Germline CDR1 is LGHDT and CDR2 is YNNKEL (reference sequence). This CDR3 has 16 residues.

V is TRBV2 and J is TRBJ1-5. The CDR3 loop spans 16 amino acids. In germline, CDR1 is SNHLY, CDR2 FYNNEI. The CDR3 region is CASSETEVEGNQPQHF. Supplemented by reference TRBV2 and TRBJ1-5, the full variable domain reads EPEVTQTPSHQVTQMGQEVILRCVPISNHLYFYWYRQILGQKVEFLVSFYNNEISEKSEIFDDQFSVERPDGSNFTLKIRSTKLEDSAMYFCASSETEVEGNQPQHFGDGTRLSIL.

V is TRBV12-3 or TRBV12-4 and J is TRBJ2-7; TCRdb returns TRBD2, unconfirmable since there is no DNA. This CDR3 comprises 14 residues. Here the CDR3 reads CASSPYSGAYEQYF.

This chain connects TRBV5-1 to TRBJ1-4; TCRdb lists TRBD1, though no DNA is available to test this call. CDR3 size: 14 residues. Germline V gene lookup returns CDR1 SGHRS and CDR2 YFSETQ. CDR3 protein: CASSIAPGGEKLFF.

The genes are TRBV29-1 and TRBJ2-1; no DNA is available, so the TRBD1 call from TCRdb remains unchecked. The CDR3 covers 12 residues. The germline gives CDR1 SQVTM, CDR2 ANQGSEA. The CDR3 is CSVEAGTHEQFF.

The CDR3 is CASSVDPVGGPKNIQYF. V gene TRBV9 combines with J gene TRBJ2-4; the TCRdb call, TRBD2, lacks DNA for checking. The CDR3 spans 17 residues. From germline, CDR1 is SGDLS and CDR2 YYNGEE.

This chain connects TRBV6-6 to TRBJ1-1; the D call from TCRdb, TRBD1, cannot be confirmed without DNA. This CDR3 has 13 amino acids. CDR1 is MNHNY and CDR2 is SVGAGI in the germline V gene (reference sequence). The CDR3 protein is CASSSRVLTEAFF.

This chain uses TRBV7-9 with TRBJ2-1. The CDR3 extends over 18 amino acids. Germline CDR1 and CDR2: SEHNR and FQNEAQ (reference sequence). The CDR3 sequence: CASSSTLIMRPAYNEQFF. Based on the CDR3 plus reference TRBV7-9 and TRBJ2-1, the full variable domain is DTGVSQNPRHKITKRGQNVTFRCDPISEHNRLYWYRQTLGQGPEFLTYFQNEAQLEKSRLLSDRFSAERPKGSFSTLEIQRTEQGDSAMYLCASSSTLIMRPAYNEQFFGPGTRLTVL.

V is TRBV20-1 and J is TRBJ1-5; TCRdb outputs TRBD1, but without DNA this stays unchecked. Per the germline V gene, CDR1 is DFQATT and CDR2 is SNEGSKA (reference sequence). This CDR3 has 15 amino acids. CDR3 sequence reads: CSAQGPQIRSQPQHF.

The V call is TRBV5-1, the J call TRBJ2-2; with no DNA, the TCRdb D assignment of TRBD1 cannot be verified. Germline loops: CDR1 SGHRS, CDR2 YFSETQ. This CDR3 spans 16 amino acids. CDR3 region: CASSPGRGHGTGELFF.

V is TRBV7-6 and J is TRBJ2-7; TCRdb indicates TRBD1, and absent DNA this call remains unverified. This CDR3 spans 17 amino acids. Germline CDR1 SGHVS, CDR2 FNYEAQ. This CDR3 is CASSPLSAGTGIVEQYF. The complete variable domain, with remaining parts taken from reference TRBV7-6 and TRBJ2-7, reads GAGVSQSPRYKVTKRGQDVALRCDPISGHVSLYWYRQALGQGPEFLTYFNYEAQQDKSGLPNDRFSAERPEGSISTLTIQRTEQRDSAMYRCASSPLSAGTGIVEQYFGPGTRLTVT.

The J gene is TRBJ2-5, the V gene TRBV7-2. The CDR3 totals 14 residues. CDR1 and CDR2 from the germline V gene are SGHTA and FQGNSA. CDR3 sequence: CASSLVTNQETQYF.

Here the CDR3 reads CASSQFRGNQPQHF. V and J are TRBV6-5 and TRBJ1-5. The germline V gene encodes CDR1 MNHEY and CDR2 SVGAGI. The CDR3 runs to 14 residues.

This chain joins TRBV9 and TRBJ2-7. Germline V lookup: CDR1 SGDLS, CDR2 YYNGEE. The CDR3 is made up of 14 amino acids. This CDR3 reads CASSVGVGAYEQYF.

V gene TRBV5-5 combines with J gene TRBJ2-5; checking the TCRdb D call of TRBD2 is not possible without DNA. The germline gives CDR1 SGHKS, CDR2 YYEKEE (reference sequence). This CDR3 has 16 residues. The CDR3: CASTIGGLAGPETQYF.

J is TRBJ1-1 and V is TRBV20-1; the TCRdb call, TRBD1, lacks DNA for checking. Germline loops: CDR1 DFQATT, CDR2 SNEGSKA (reference sequence). The CDR3 covers 14 residues. CDR3 amino acids: CSARDEQGLRVAFF.

The J gene is TRBJ1-1, the V gene TRBV10-3. The CDR3 runs 14 residues. Germline V lookup: CDR1 ENHRY, CDR2 SYGVKD. The CDR3 spells CAISEIARNTEAFF.

J is TRBJ1-1 and V is TRBV12-3 or TRBV12-4; the D call from TCRdb, TRBD1, cannot be confirmed without DNA. This CDR3 has 16 residues. The CDR3 here is CATTQETVRVNPEAFF.

V and J are TRBV7-8 and TRBJ1-3; TCRdb outputs TRBD1, but without DNA this stays unchecked. CDR1 SGHVS and CDR2 FQNEAQ come from the germline V gene. The CDR3 sequence is 15 residues long. The CDR3 here is CASSPWTVAGNTIYF.

The chain links TRBV3-1 to TRBJ2-1; no DNA is available, so the TRBD2 call from TCRdb remains unchecked. This CDR3 has 15 amino acids. CDR1 is LGHDT and CDR2 is YNNKEL in the germline V gene (reference sequence). CDR3 sequence reads: CASSFLTSGPNEQFF.

The chain's CDR3 is CASSLDPTGFGNEQFF. The chain combines TRBV11-2 with TRBJ2-1. Germline V CDR1 and CDR2: SGHAT, FQNNGV. The CDR3 is made up of 16 amino acids. Full variable domain (outside the CDR3, taken from reference TRBV11-2 and TRBJ2-1): EAGVAQSPRYKIIEKRQSVAFWCNPISGHATLYWYQQILGQGPKLLIQFQNNGVVDDSQLPKDRFSAERLKGVDSTLKIQPAKLEDSAVYLCASSLDPTGFGNEQFFGPGTRLTVL.